At least ten counts were recorded for the clone carrying this T cell receptor (beta chain). This record comes from a study of T-cell reconstitution after alpha-beta-depleted transplantation in children. Looked up from germline, CDR1 is LGHNA and CDR2 is YNFKEQ. V lost 0 bases, J lost 2 bases, and 5 bases lay in between. The CDR3 is made up of 14 amino acids. TCRbeta library preparation incorporated unique molecular identifiers. TCRdb re-analysed the PCR reads in MiXCR, keeping a single row per CDR3 protein. The data show 200,000 or so distinct CDR3 sequences, roughly 6.3% seen once. The TCR was taken from a girl younger than two with combined immunodeficiency, due to receive a stem cell transplant. The chain employs TRBV4-2 and TRBJ2-1; D gene ambiguous. The starting material was PBMCs, obtained before TCRalphabeta/CD19-depleted stem cell transplant. CDR3 sequence reads: CASSQEDPYNEQFF. In nucleotides, the CDR3 is TGTGCCAGCAGCCAAGAGGACCCCTACAATGAGCAGTTCTTC.